What follows describes a single T cell receptor beta chain. The antigen is not known. Sequence at one end of the junction differs from germline and may be a read error. The data stem from a study of neoadjuvant anti-PD-1 for oral cavity cancer. Germline loops: CDR1 LGHNA, CDR2 YNFKEQ. This CDR3 comprises 12 residues. Study-wide points: Treg/Th17 ratio rose with pretreatment blood and fell with post-treatment tumor TCRbeta clonality.

Using immunoSEQ multiplex PCR, the repertoire was profiled, and TCRdb retains in-frame clones only, with some absent. The sample includes approximately 67,000 clones, around 83% of them seen just once. The receptor comes from a person between 35 and 79 years old with oral cavity squamous cell carcinoma. The sample in question was PBMCs, obtained before nivolumab (anti-PD-1) treatment. The V and J genes are TRBV4-2 and TRBJ1-2; D not resolved. CDR3 sequence (DNA): TGTGCCAGCAGCCAAGATAGGGATTCTCCCCACTTC. Residues: CASSQDRDSPHF.